Given below is one T cell receptor (beta chain) in context. The specificity of this receptor is unknown. No base qualities exist here, and no much larger clone lies one base off it. This sample stems from a study of blood T cell repertoires in COVID-19 (dated by TCRdb to 2018 to 2020). For context, the study as a whole: The collaborator samples originated in the United States, Italy and Spain and spanned the acute and convalescent phases of COVID-19. The material from the prospective study consisted of cDNA or gDNA derived from T cells, B-cell-depleted T cells, or PBMCs. Subjects who had been exposed to COVID-19, were actively infected with it, or had recovered from it provided the deeply sampled blood TCRbeta repertoires that made up the dataset. The repertoires were released in a freely available public database intended as a resource for research on the immune response to SARS-CoV-2. The samples were drawn from the first 160 participants of the ongoing ImmuneRACE study and from about 1,200 subjects provided by 6 global collaborators. The sample metadata nearly always contained a de-identified subject ID, COVID-19 status, age in years and sex. Where HLA class I and class II types were available, the types were taken from metadata supplied by the sample provider, not from assay-based typing.

TCRbeta CDR3 regions were amplified from genomic DNA using the immunoSEQ Assay, a bias-controlled multiplex PCR. Per the original workflow: The number of nucleated cells in each sample was estimated from the amplification of reference gene primers within the assay. To quantify the absolute abundance of each unique TCRbeta CDR3 rearrangement, sequence reads were collapsed and filtered. For each sample, productive Simpson clonality was calculated as the square root of Simpson's diversity index across productive rearrangements. This immuneACCESS table, as held by TCRdb, lists in-frame sequences with V and J called but not all clones. Of the missing ones, under half trace to an unresolved V gene in checked studies; the others have no known cause. The DNA was the basis for D and trimming; V, J and clone size are from that table. In this sample the table shows over 85,000 clones, about 80% of which occur a single time. The top ten hold more than 2% of the sample.

Collaborating institutions collected whole blood in K2EDTA tubes following their own protocols. Collaborator samples were shipped for TCRbeta analysis as frozen whole blood, isolated PBMCs, or DNA extracted from either sample type. What the work shows at the level of the full study, not this receptor alone: The quantity of clinical and demographic metadata differed by source and by participant and was supplied without curation.

Via the germline V gene, CDR1 is MNHGY and CDR2 SAAAGT. A distance of 14 bases separates the germline ends of V and J, which lose 3 bases and 0 bases respectively. The cysteine opens and the phenylalanine closes a CDR3 of 16 amino acids. The read is trimmed to its CDR3 DNA, 48 bases read in frame from base 1. The chain is encoded by TRBV6-8 joined to TRBJ1-1; TRBD1 is a possible D gene, resting on 5 matching bases. This receptor was obtained from a woman between 65 and 79 years old with acute or convalescent COVID-19. The specimen sequenced was peripheral blood. The DNA sequence is given as TGTGCCAGCAGTTATATCCGGGCAGGGCTGAACACTGAAGCTTTCTTT. Its protein product is CASSYIRAGLNTEAFF.